These 5 T cell receptor beta chains came from one sample sequenced in a study of blood T cell repertoires in COVID-19. Clones were sequenced by immunoSEQ multiplex PCR, and TCRdb holds only the in-frame ones, with some missing. In the table there are approximately 240,000 clones, roughly 88% of which are singletons. Input material: peripheral blood. The source is a woman in her thirties or forties who had recovered from COVID-19.

V usage is TRBV28 and J usage is TRBJ1-1; unclear D gene. Trimming pared 2 bases from V and 0 bases from J, leaving 7 bases between. Germline V gene sequence: CDR1 MDHEN, CDR2 SYDVKM. CDR3 length equals 14 residues. DNA of the CDR3: TGTGCCAGCAGTTTAGGGGAGATGAACACTGAAGCTTTCTTT. It specifies CASSLGEMNTEAFF.

The CDR3 DNA is TGCAGTGCTAGTCAACAGGGGGCGGCTAACTATGGCTACACCTTC. Residues: CSASQQGAANYGYTF. The rearrangement links TRBV20-1 to TRBJ1-2, with 9 bases matching TRBD1. This CDR3 has 15 amino acids. Germline assignment: CDR1 DFQATT and CDR2 SNEGSKA (reference sequence). V gave up 3 bases and J gave up 0 bases; unmatched junction bases: 5.

The genes are TRBV2 and TRBJ1-4, with 7 bases matching TRBD1. In germline, CDR1 is SNHLY, CDR2 FYNNEI. J lost 3 bases, V lost 6 bases, and 1 base had no gene match. The CDR3 has 13 amino acids. The CDR3: CASRGQPNEKLFF. CDR3 DNA sequence: TGTGCCAGCAGGGGACAGCCTAATGAAAAACTGTTTTTT. The full variable domain, its missing parts supplied by reference TRBV2 and TRBJ1-4, is EPEVTQTPSHQVTQMGQEVILRCVPISNHLYFYWYRQILGQKVEFLVSFYNNEISEKSEIFDDQFSVERPDGSNFTLKIRSTKLEDSAMYFCASRGQPNEKLFFGSGTQLSVL.

This chain connects TRBV7-3 to TRBJ2-6; D gene ambiguous. Trimming removed 5 bases at V and 2 bases at J, with 7 bases between. Germline V gene lookup returns CDR1 SGHTA and CDR2 FQGTGA. The CDR3 covers 14 residues. This CDR3 reads CASSLSAGANVLTF. Written as DNA, the CDR3 is TGTGCCAGCAGCCTCTCGGCTGGGGCCAACGTCCTGACTTTC.

The V and J genes are TRBV10-3 and TRBJ1-2, with 7 bases fitting TRBD1. Trimming took 2 bases from V and 0 from J; bases not matched to a gene: 9. CDR1 and CDR2 from the germline V gene are ENHRY and SYGVKD. The CDR3 runs to 17 residues. CDR3 residues: CAISEPRTGTANYGYTF. In DNA, the CDR3 is TGTGCCATCAGTGAGCCGAGGACCGGGACAGCTAACTATGGCTACACCTTC.